Ten or more counts support the clone carrying this T cell receptor (beta chain). A second PCR, run for roughly 6 to 11 cycles, used a sample-barcoded 5' primer plus a J-beta primer mix. TCRdb reprocessed the 5' RACE reads with MiXCR, giving one entry per CDR3 protein. The sample lists 650,000 to 1,000,000 distinct CDR3 sequences; about 36% were seen once. This specimen comes from a study of blood T cells in healthy people across ages. Trimming stripped 2 bases from V and 6 bases from J, with 10 bases between. This CDR3 region has 13 residues. Germline CDR1 LGHNA, CDR2 YNFKEQ. Sequencing was done on a sample of blood. V gene TRBV4-2 combines with J gene TRBJ1-2; D not resolved. The clonotype comes from a man between 18 and 29 years old in good health. CDR3 coding DNA: TGTGCCAGCAGCCAATGGGCCACCAATGGCTACACCTTC. It encodes CASSQWATNGYTF.